This record concerns one T cell receptor (beta chain) sequence. Stated treatment: some 19 received Ad26.COV2.S at low or high dose, single or two shots; about 5 received placebo; per-sample allocation not given. Day 63 following the first vaccine or placebo injection was when the samples were taken. These data are taken from a study of Ad26.COV2.S vaccination and SARS-CoV-2 variants. Clones were sequenced by immunoSEQ multiplex PCR, and TCRdb holds only the in-frame ones, with some missing. In the table there are some 460,000 clones, 70% to 90% of which are singletons. The source material was peripheral blood, sampled in a trial of Ad26.COV2.S vaccine versus placebo. This TCR was recovered from a person aged 18 to 59 who received the Ad26.COV2.S COVID-19 vaccine or a placebo.

CDR3 sequence (DNA): TGTGCCAGCAGTGAAGTAAGGGGGCGGAACACTGAAGCTTTCTTT. Amino acids: CASSEVRGRNTEAFF. The chain recombines TRBV6-1 with TRBJ1-1; 7 bases fit TRBD1. Germline-derived CDR1 and CDR2 are MNHNS and SASEGT. The CDR3 sequence is 15 residues long. J gave up 1 base and V 1 base, and 3 bases lay outside the gene matches.